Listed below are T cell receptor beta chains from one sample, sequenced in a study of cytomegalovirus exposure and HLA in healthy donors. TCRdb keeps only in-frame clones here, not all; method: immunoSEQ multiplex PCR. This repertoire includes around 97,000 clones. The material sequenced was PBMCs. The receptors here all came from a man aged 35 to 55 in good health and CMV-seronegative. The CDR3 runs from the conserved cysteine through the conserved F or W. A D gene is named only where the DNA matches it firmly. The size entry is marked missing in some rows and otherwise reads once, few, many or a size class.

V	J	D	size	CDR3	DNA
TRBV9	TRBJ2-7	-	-	CASSVGSTGAYEQYF	TGTGCCAGCAGCGTAGGTTCGACAGGAGCCTACGAGCAGTACTTC
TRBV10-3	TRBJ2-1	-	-	CAISIKGQYNEQFF	TGTGCCATCAGTATTAAAGGACAATACAATGAGCAGTTCTTC
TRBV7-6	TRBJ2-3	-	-	CASGGGADTQYF	TGTGCCAGCGGGGGGGGCGCAGATACGCAGTATTTT
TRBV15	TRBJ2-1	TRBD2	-	CATSRDPLAGASYNEQFF	TGTGCCACCAGCAGAGACCCCTTAGCGGGAGCGAGCTACAATGAGCAGTTCTTC
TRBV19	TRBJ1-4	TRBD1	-	CASSTPPGTGNEKLFF	TGTGCCAGTAGTACTCCACCCGGGACAGGGAATGAAAAACTGTTTTTT
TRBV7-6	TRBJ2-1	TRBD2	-	CASSSLAGDYNEQFF	TGTGCCAGCAGCTCACTAGCGGGAGATTACAATGAGCAGTTCTTC
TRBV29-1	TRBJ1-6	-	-	CSVQILEDSPLHF	TGCAGCGTTCAGATTTTAGAGGATTCACCCCTCCACTTT
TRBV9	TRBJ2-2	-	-	CASSVDLPSGELFF	TGTGCCAGCAGCGTAGATCTTCCGTCCGGGGAGCTGTTTTTT
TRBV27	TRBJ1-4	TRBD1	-	CASSPGTVATNEKLFF	TGTGCCAGCAGTCCCGGGACAGTAGCAACTAATGAAAAACTGTTTTTT
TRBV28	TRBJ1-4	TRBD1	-	CASSPPGQGTEKLFF	TGTGCCAGCAGTCCTCCGGGACAGGGGACTGAAAAACTGTTTTTT
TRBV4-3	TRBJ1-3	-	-	CASSQNRENTIYF	TGCGCCAGCAGCCAAAACAGGGAAAACACCATATATTTT
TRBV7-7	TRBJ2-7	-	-	CASSEDRNTLRYF	TGTGCCAGCAGCGAGGACAGAAATACGCTTCGATACTTC
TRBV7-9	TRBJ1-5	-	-	CASSSSDRHNQPQHF	TGTGCCAGCAGCTCATCGGACAGACACAATCAGCCCCAGCATTTT
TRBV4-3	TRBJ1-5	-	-	CASSQDRNGSPQHF	TGCGCCAGCAGCCAAGATCGAAACGGTTCGCCCCAGCATTTT
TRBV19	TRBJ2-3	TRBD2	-	CASRTTTSGSGDTQYF	TGTGCCAGTAGGACCACGACTAGCGGTTCCGGTGATACGCAGTATTTT
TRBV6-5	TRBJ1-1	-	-	CASTHQGTTEAFF	TGTGCCAGCACCCACCAGGGGACCACTGAAGCTTTCTTT
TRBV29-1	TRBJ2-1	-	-	CSVMGATGNNEQFF	TGCAGCGTTATGGGAGCGACCGGGAATAATGAGCAGTTCTTC
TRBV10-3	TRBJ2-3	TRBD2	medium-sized	CAITTSASTDTQYF	TGTGCCATCACTACTAGCGCAAGCACAGATACGCAGTATTTT
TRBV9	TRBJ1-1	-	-	CASSVGAGLGNTEAFF	TGTGCCAGCAGCGTCGGGGCGGGGTTGGGGAACACTGAAGCTTTCTTT
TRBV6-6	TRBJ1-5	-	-	CASSRGHASNQPQHF	TGTGCCAGCAGCCGAGGACACGCTAGCAATCAGCCCCAGCATTTT
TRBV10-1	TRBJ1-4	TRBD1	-	CASLGQGGEKLFF	TGCGCCAGCCTGGGACAGGGAGGCGAAAAACTGTTTTTT
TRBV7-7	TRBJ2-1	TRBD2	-	CASSLGGLAGVNEQFF	TGTGCCAGCAGCTTAGGAGGACTAGCGGGAGTCAATGAGCAGTTCTTC
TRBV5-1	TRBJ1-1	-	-	CASSLGSRNTEAFF	TGCGCCAGCAGCTTGGGAAGTAGGAACACTGAAGCTTTCTTT
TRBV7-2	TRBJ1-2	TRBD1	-	CASSYTGTGAGYTF	TGTGCCAGCAGTTATACCGGGACAGGGGCTGGCTACACCTTC
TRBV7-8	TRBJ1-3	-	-	CASSLVRAGNTIYF	TGTGCCAGCAGCTTAGTCAGGGCTGGAAACACCATATATTTT
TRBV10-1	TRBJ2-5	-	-	CASSETGGEQYF	TGCGCCAGCAGTGAAACAGGGGGGGAGCAGTACTTC
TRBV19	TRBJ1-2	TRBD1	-	CASRQGGEYGYTF	TGTGCCAGCAGACAGGGGGGGGAGTATGGCTACACCTTC
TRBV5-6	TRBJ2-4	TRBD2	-	CASSLVAGGLRDIQYF	TGTGCCAGCAGCTTGGTGGCGGGGGGCCTGCGGGACATTCAGTACTTC
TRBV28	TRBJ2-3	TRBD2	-	CATGRLAGGFGKADTQYF	TGTGCCACCGGTCGCCTAGCGGGAGGATTTGGTAAAGCAGATACGCAGTATTTT
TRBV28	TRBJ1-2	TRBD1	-	CASRILTGSYGYTF	TGTGCCAGCAGGATCCTGACAGGGTCCTATGGCTACACCTTC
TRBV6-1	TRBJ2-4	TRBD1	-	CASSETTGGFGIQYF	TGTGCCAGCAGTGAGACGACAGGGGGTTTTGGCATTCAGTACTTC
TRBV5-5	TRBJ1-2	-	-	CASSLFGSGYTF	TGTGCCAGCAGCTTGTTCGGGAGCGGCTACACCTTC
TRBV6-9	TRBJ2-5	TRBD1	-	CARVKEQGQETQYF	TGTGCCAGGGTTAAAGAACAGGGGCAAGAGACCCAGTACTTC
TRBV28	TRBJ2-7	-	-	CASSLQLGEQYF	TGTGCCAGCAGTTTACAACTCGGCGAGCAGTACTTC
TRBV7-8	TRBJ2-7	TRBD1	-	CASSLDRGYEQYF	TGTGCCAGCAGCTTAGACAGGGGCTACGAGCAGTACTTC
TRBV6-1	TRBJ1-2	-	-	CASRRGAGVDYGYTF	TGTGCCAGCAGGAGGGGGGCGGGGGTCGACTATGGCTACACCTTC
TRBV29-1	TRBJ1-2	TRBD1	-	CSVFPDDRGYGYTF	TGCAGCGTTTTTCCCGATGACAGGGGGTATGGCTACACCTTC